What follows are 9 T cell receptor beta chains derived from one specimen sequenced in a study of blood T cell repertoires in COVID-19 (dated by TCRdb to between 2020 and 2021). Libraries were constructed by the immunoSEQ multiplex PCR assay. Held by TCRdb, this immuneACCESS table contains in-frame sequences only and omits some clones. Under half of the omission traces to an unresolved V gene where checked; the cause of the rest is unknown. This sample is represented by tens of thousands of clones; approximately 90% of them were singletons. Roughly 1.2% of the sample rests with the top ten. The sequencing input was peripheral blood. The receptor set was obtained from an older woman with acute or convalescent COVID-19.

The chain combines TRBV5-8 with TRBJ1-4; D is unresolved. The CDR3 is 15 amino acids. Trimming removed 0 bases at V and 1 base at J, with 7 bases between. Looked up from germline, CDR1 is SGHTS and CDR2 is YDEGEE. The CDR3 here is CASSLGERTNEKLFF. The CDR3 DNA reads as TGTGCCAGCAGCTTGGGAGAGAGAACTAATGAAAAACTGTTTTTT.

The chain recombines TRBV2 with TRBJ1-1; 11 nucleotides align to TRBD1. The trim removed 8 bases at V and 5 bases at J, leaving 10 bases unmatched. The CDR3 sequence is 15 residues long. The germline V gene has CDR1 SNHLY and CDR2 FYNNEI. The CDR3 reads CASPPTGTGGTEAFF. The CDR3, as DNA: TGTGCCAGCCCGCCCACCGGGACAGGGGGGACTGAAGCTTTCTTT. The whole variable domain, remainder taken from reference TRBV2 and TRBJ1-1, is EPEVTQTPSHQVTQMGQEVILRCVPISNHLYFYWYRQILGQKVEFLVSFYNNEISEKSEIFDDQFSVERPDGSNFTLKIRSTKLEDSAMYFCASPPTGTGGTEAFFGQGTRLTVV.

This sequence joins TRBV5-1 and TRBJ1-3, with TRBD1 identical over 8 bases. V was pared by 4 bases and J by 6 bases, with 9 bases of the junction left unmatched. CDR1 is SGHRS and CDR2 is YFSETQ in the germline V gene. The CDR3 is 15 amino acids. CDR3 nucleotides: TGCGCCAGCAGCCTAGGACAGGGATGGCTAAACACCATATATTTT. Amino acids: CASSLGQGWLNTIYF.

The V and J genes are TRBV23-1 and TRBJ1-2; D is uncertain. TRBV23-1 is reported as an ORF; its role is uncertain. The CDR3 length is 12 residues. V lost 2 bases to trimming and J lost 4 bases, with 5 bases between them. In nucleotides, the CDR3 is TGCGCCAGCAGTCAACGTCCCTATGGCTACACCTTC. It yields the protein CASSQRPYGYTF.

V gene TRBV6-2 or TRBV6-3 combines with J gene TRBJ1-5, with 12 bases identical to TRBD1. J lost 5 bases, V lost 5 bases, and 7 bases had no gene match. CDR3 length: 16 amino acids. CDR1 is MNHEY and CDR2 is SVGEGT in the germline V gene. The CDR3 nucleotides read TGTGCCAGCAGTCCCGAGGGACAGGGGGCCTATCAGCCCCAGCATTTT. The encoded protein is CASSPEGQGAYQPQHF.

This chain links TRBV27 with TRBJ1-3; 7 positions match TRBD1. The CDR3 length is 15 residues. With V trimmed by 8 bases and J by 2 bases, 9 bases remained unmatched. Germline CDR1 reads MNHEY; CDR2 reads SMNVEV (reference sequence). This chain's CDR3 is CASRDTDRAGNTIYF. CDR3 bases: TGTGCCAGCCGCGACACCGACAGGGCTGGAAACACCATATATTTT.

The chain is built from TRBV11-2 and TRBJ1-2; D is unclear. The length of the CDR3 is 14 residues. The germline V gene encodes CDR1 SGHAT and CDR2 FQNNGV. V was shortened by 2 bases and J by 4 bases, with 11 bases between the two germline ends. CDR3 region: CASSLIGPGYGYTF. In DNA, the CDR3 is TGTGCCAGCAGCTTAATAGGTCCGGGCTATGGCTACACCTTC.

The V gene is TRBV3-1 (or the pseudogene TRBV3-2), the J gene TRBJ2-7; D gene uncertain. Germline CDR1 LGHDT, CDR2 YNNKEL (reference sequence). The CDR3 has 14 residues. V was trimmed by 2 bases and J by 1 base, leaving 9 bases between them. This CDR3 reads CASSQSSDSYEQYV. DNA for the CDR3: TGTGCCAGCAGCCAAAGCTCCGATTCCTACGAGCAGTACGTC.

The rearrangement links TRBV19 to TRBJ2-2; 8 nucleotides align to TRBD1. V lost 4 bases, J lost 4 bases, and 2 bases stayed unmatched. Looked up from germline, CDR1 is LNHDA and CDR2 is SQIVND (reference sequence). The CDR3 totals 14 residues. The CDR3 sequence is CASSRTGSTGELFF. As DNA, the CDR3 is TGTGCCAGTAGTAGGACAGGGTCCACCGGGGAGCTGTTTTTT.